The present T cell receptor beta chain was sequenced within a study of early T cells in non-severe SARS-CoV-2 infection. There are a few counts of this clonotype. This could be a read error, since a much larger clone is one nucleotide away. TCRdb re-called the 5' RACE reads through MiXCR, storing one row per CDR3 protein. The data contain about 26,000 distinct CDR3 sequences, around 4.5% of them singletons. Germline CDR1 reads MDHEN; CDR2 reads SYDVKM. The CDR3 is made up of 13 amino acids. This chain uses TRBV28 with TRBJ2-2; the D is unclear. Specimen: whole blood. The TCR was taken from an adult who was a healthcare worker with PCR-confirmed SARS-CoV-2 infection or an uninfected control (not recorded which). CDR3 in DNA: TGTGCCGGCAGTTTAGGGAACACCGGGGAGCTGTTTTTT. Translating it yields CAGSLGNTGELFF.